This T cell receptor (beta chain) was profiled in a study of T cell changes during pregnancy in multiple sclerosis. Generated by immunoSEQ multiplex PCR, the TCRdb table keeps only in-frame clones and is missing some. The repertoire includes roughly 93,000 clones, around 93% of them detected once, and under 2% sits in the top ten. Germline V gene data show CDR1 as LGHNA and CDR2 as YNFKEQ. Trimming pared 1 base from V and 0 bases from J, leaving 5 bases between. This CDR3 region has 14 residues. This TCR was recovered from a female donor in good health, enrolled as a control in a pregnancy study. The chain combines TRBV4-2 with TRBJ2-3; D call uncertain. Source: peripheral blood, taken in the first trimester of pregnancy. CDR3 sequence: CASSQGRSTDTQYF. The CDR3, as DNA: TGTGCCAGCAGCCAAGGTAGAAGCACAGATACGCAGTATTTT.